Below are 27 T cell receptor beta chains sequenced from a single sample in a study of regulatory T cells in long-lasting Graves disease. Time point indicated: newly diagnosed GD, antithyroid drugs for less than 3 months. Following extraction of RNA from PBMCs, that RNA was used to make the TCR library. Arm-PCR of CDR3 regions and iRepertoire HTBI primers were used to build TCR beta libraries. TCRdb re-derived calls from the multiplex PCR reads in MiXCR, one entry per CDR3 protein. The sample holds 560,000 or so distinct CDR3 sequences; roughly 16% are singletons and the top ten take around 13%. These data also formed part of another study, on T cells in Graves' hyperthyroidism and ophthalmopathy.

The starting material was peripheral blood mononuclear cells (PBMCs), obtained at new diagnosis, from a patient treated with antithyroid drugs. Receptors were obtained from a man in his late teens or twenties with Graves disease.

This chain links TRBV28 with TRBJ1-5; D unresolved. Germline CDR1 is MDHEN and CDR2 is SYDVKM. Deletions cut 6 bases from V and 0 bases from J, with 9 bases between. This CDR3 is 14 amino acids long. CDR3 sequence reads: CASSRSFSNQPQHF. The CDR3 region has the DNA TGTGCCAGCAGCCGAAGCTTTAGCAATCAGCCCCAGCATTTT.

Points on this clonotype: This may arise from a read error, as a much more abundant clone is one base away. This rearrangement joins TRBV30 to TRBJ1-3; D is ambiguous. This CDR3 spans 11 amino acids. Per the germline V gene, CDR1 is GTSNPN and CDR2 is SVGIG (reference sequence). The CDR3 sequence: CAVDSGDTIYF. The CDR3 DNA is TGTGCCGTGGACTCTGGAGACACCATATATTTT.

V gene TRBV3-1 combines with J gene TRBJ2-2; 7 bases map to TRBD1. J lost 7 bases, V lost 4 bases, and 6 bases had no gene match. The CDR3 runs to 14 residues. Germline CDR1 is LGHDT and CDR2 is YNNKEL (reference sequence). The CDR3 region has the DNA TGTGCCAGCAGCCCGACAGGGTCGAACGGGGAGCTGTTTTTT. The encoded protein is CASSPTGSNGELFF.

A remark on this clonotype: With a much larger clone just one base away, this may be a read error. The genes are TRBV20-1 and TRBJ2-3, with D unclear. V lost 4 bases to trimming and J lost 4 bases, with 9 bases between them. This CDR3 has 12 residues. Looked up from germline, CDR1 is DFQATT and CDR2 is SNEGSKA (reference sequence). This CDR3 reads CSAKGSADTQYF. The DNA of the CDR3 is TGCAGTGCTAAAGGAAGCGCAGATACGCAGTATTTT.

The rearrangement links TRBV28 to TRBJ1-4, with 8 bases identical to TRBD1. Looked up from germline, CDR1 is MDHEN and CDR2 is SYDVKM. There are 13 residues in the CDR3. The CDR3 DNA reads as TGTGGCGCGGGGGCAGGGGGCGGTGAAAAACTGTTTTTT. It codes for CGAGAGGGEKLFF.

This clonotype was seen many times. CDR3 DNA: TGTGCCAGCAGCCCTCGGGGCGGAGCCCAAACCTACAATGAGCAGTTCTTC. This gives the protein CASSPRGGAQTYNEQFF. This rearrangement joins TRBV3-1 to TRBJ2-1, with D perhaps TRBD1 or TRBD2 (5 bases each). V lost 4 bases, J lost 2 bases, and 18 bases lay in between. Germline CDR1 reads LGHDT; CDR2 reads YNNKEL (reference sequence). This CDR3 is built from 17 residues.

This clonotype was found many times. V usage is TRBV28 and J usage is TRBJ1-1; the D is unclear. From germline, CDR1 is MDHEN and CDR2 SYDVKM. V shed 2 bases and J shed 4 bases, with 11 bases lying between them. This CDR3 spans 14 amino acids. CDR3 nucleotides: TGTGCCAGCAGTTTAGAGTGGCAGATCACTGAAGCTTTCTTT. Amino acid sequence: CASSLEWQITEAFF.

This clonotype was seen repeatedly, ten times or more. V usage is TRBV9 and J usage is TRBJ1-2; the D gene is possibly TRBD1 (5 bases). Germline loops: CDR1 SGDLS, CDR2 YYNGEE. CDR3 size: 15 residues. Trimming cost V 4 bases and J 2 bases, with 15 bases left between them. CDR3 in DNA: TGTGCCAGCAGCCTCCAGGGTGGAGTGAACTATGGCTACACCTTC. It translates to CASSLQGGVNYGYTF.

This rearrangement joins TRBV19 to TRBJ1-2; 7 bases line up with TRBD1. CDR3 length: 15 amino acids. After removal of 3 bases from V and 2 bases from J, the junction contained 6 bases not matched to a gene. CDR1 LNHDA and CDR2 SQIVND come from the germline V gene (reference sequence). CDR3 nucleotide sequence: TGTGCCAGTAGTATTCGCGACAGGGCGAACTATGGCTACACCTTC. Its translation is CASSIRDRANYGYTF. The full variable domain, completed using reference TRBV19 and TRBJ1-2, is DGGITQSPKYLFRKEGQNVTLSCEQNLNHDAMYWYRQDPGQGLRLIYYSQIVNDFQKGDIAEGYSVSREKKESFPLTVTSAQKNPTAFYLCASSIRDRANYGYTFGSGTRLTVV.

The chain joins TRBV5-1 to TRBJ2-3, with TRBD1 identical over 12 bases. Germline assignment: CDR1 SGHRS and CDR2 YFSETQ. This CDR3 spans 17 amino acids. V was clipped by 4 bases and J by 6 bases; unmatched bases: 12. The chain's CDR3 is CASSPSPGQGAWDTQYF. The CDR3 nucleotides read TGCGCCAGCAGCCCCTCACCGGGACAGGGGGCCTGGGATACGCAGTATTTT.

This clonotype was observed at least ten times. The rearrangement joins TRBV11-2 to TRBJ2-5, with 7 bases identical to TRBD2. Trimming at V came to 7 bases and at J to 4 bases, leaving 12 bases not matched to a gene. CDR1 SGHAT and CDR2 FQNNGV come from the germline V gene. The CDR3 contains 15 residues. The CDR3 DNA is TGTGCCAGCACCCTTAGAAGCGGGATTGGAGAGACCCAGTACTTC. This codes for CASTLRSGIGETQYF.

This clonotype was counted many times. The genes are TRBV2 and TRBJ1-5; D perhaps matches TRBD1 (5 bases). Germline V CDR1 and CDR2: SNHLY, FYNNEI. This CDR3 is built from 13 residues. The V and J ends lost 6 bases and 7 bases respectively, with 13 bases between them. CDR3 bases: TGTGCCAGCAGCGGGCGAGGGGACCAGCCCCAGCATTTT. Translation gives CASSGRGDQPQHF.

This clonotype was detected ten times or more. This chain uses TRBV15 with TRBJ2-7; 9 bases are a match to TRBD1. CDR1 and CDR2 (germline): LNHNV, YYDKDF (reference sequence). CDR3 length: 16 residues. V shed 4 bases and J 3 bases; nucleotides not matched to a gene: 10. CDR3 region: CATSTVGQGNLYEQYF. The DNA for the CDR3 is TGTGCCACCAGCACCGTGGGACAGGGTAATCTCTACGAGCAGTACTTC.

There are many counts of this clonotype. J is TRBJ1-2 and V is TRBV30; 7 bases are a match to TRBD1. The CDR3 loop spans 13 amino acids. CDR1 and CDR2 from the germline V gene are GTSNPN and SVGIG (reference sequence). With V trimmed by 1 base and J by 4 bases, 3 bases remained unmatched. The CDR3 sequence: CAWSGTGPYGYTF. In DNA, the CDR3 is TGTGCCTGGAGTGGGACAGGACCCTATGGCTACACCTTC.

The chain couples TRBV27 to TRBJ1-5; D is uncertain. CDR1 is MNHEY and CDR2 is SMNVEV in the germline V gene (reference sequence). Deletions cut 4 bases from V and 0 bases from J, with 10 bases between. The CDR3 contains 15 residues. The CDR3 region is CASSSHGDSNQPQHF. The CDR3 DNA is TGTGCCAGCAGTTCGCACGGTGATAGCAATCAGCCCCAGCATTTT.

This clonotype was seen repeatedly, ten times or more. This chain links TRBV28 with TRBJ1-2, with TRBD1 identical over 7 bases. Germline V gene data show CDR1 as MDHEN and CDR2 as SYDVKM. Losses at the gene ends were 5 bases for V and 8 bases for J; bases not matched to a gene: 11. There are 14 residues in the CDR3. CDR3 DNA sequence: TGTGCCAGCAGTCCGGGACAGAGAACTATGGGCTACACCTTC. This codes for CASSPGQRTMGYTF.

CDR3 DNA: TGTGCCAGCAGCCAAGAGATCGTAGCGGGAGACGGTGAGCAGTTCTTC. It translates to CASSQEIVAGDGEQFF. V usage is TRBV3-1 and J usage is TRBJ2-1; 9 bases line up with TRBD2. The CDR3 contains 16 residues. Germline CDR1 and CDR2: LGHDT and YNNKEL (reference sequence). Unmatched junction bases numbered 9, after V lost 0 bases and J lost 9 bases.

This clonotype was observed at least ten times. V and J are TRBV12-3 or TRBV12-4 and TRBJ2-3, with D unresolved. There are 12 residues in the CDR3. V lost 3 bases, J lost 4 bases, and 5 bases lay in between. Written as DNA, the CDR3 is TGTGCCAGCAGTTTCAGGTCAGATACGCAGTATTTT. This sequence encodes CASSFRSDTQYF.

The chain uses TRBV27 and TRBJ1-2, with 7 nucleotides matching TRBD1. Per germline, CDR1 MNHEY and CDR2 SMNVEV (reference sequence). This CDR3 comprises 15 residues. V lost 5 bases to trimming and J lost 3 bases; unmatched junction nucleotides: 9. The CDR3 DNA sequence: TGTGCCAGCAGTCCACGACAGGGTTCGCACTATGGCTACACCTTC. Its protein product is CASSPRQGSHYGYTF.

This clonotype was seen a handful of times. CDR3 sequence (DNA): TGCAGTGCTCCGACTGAACGAAATGAAGCTTTCTTT. This gives the protein CSAPTERNEAFF. The chain joins TRBV20-1 to TRBJ1-1; no definite D call. Germline CDR1 reads DFQATT; CDR2 reads SNEGSKA (reference sequence). V was cut by 5 bases and J by 7 bases, with 14 bases left in between. The length of the CDR3 is 12 residues.

This clonotype appeared many times. The chain carries TRBV29-1 and TRBJ2-7, with a possible D match to TRBD2 (5 bases). The CDR3 consists of 12 residues. CDR1 is SQVTM and CDR2 is ANQGSEA in the germline V gene. Trimming cost V 6 bases and J 0 bases, with 9 bases left between them. Here the CDR3 DNA reads TGCAGCGTCGGGGAGAGCTCCTACGAGCAGTACTTC. It specifies CSVGESSYEQYF.

This clonotype has ten or more counts. The V call is TRBV20-1, the J call TRBJ2-2, with 8 bases lining up with TRBD2. V lost 2 bases to trimming and J lost 0 bases; unmatched junction nucleotides: 5. This CDR3 has 16 amino acids. In germline, CDR1 is DFQATT, CDR2 SNEGSKA (reference sequence). The CDR3 protein is CSARQSGSANTGELFF. The CDR3 DNA sequence: TGCAGTGCTAGACAAAGCGGGAGCGCGAACACCGGGGAGCTGTTTTTT.

In its sample, this clonotype was seen a few times. The rearrangement uses TRBV6-1 and TRBJ2-1, with D possibly being TRBD2 (5 bases). CDR1 and CDR2 (germline): MNHNS, SASEGT. The V and J ends lost 0 bases and 6 bases respectively, with 12 bases between them. The CDR3 is 15 residues long. CDR3 sequence: CASSEARLAGNEQFF. The CDR3 nucleotides are TGTGCCAGCAGTGAAGCGCGGCTAGCAGGCAATGAGCAGTTCTTC.

This clonotype came up many times. The V and J genes are TRBV6-1 and TRBJ2-5; 8 nucleotides agree with TRBD1. CDR1 and CDR2 from the germline V gene are MNHNS and SASEGT. J lost 5 bases, V lost 1 base, and 3 bases had no gene match. The CDR3 is made up of 14 amino acids. Written as DNA, the CDR3 is TGTGCCAGCAGTGAAGAGACAGGGGTGGAGACCCAGTACTTC. It yields the protein CASSEETGVETQYF.

In regard to this clonotype: Given a much more abundant clone one base away, this may be a read error. DNA of the CDR3: TGCAGTGCTAGGCTGGCCCTTAGGGGTGATGGGCAGTTCTTC. Translation gives CSARLALRGDGQFF. The chain recombines TRBV20-1 with TRBJ2-1; possible D gene TRBD1, 5 bases. The length of the CDR3 is 14 residues. CDR1 is DFQATT and CDR2 is SNEGSKA in the germline V gene (reference sequence). The ends were cut back, 3 bases at V and 12 bases at J, with 21 bases in the middle.

In the case of this clonotype: At one of its ends the junction is not consistent with the germline gene, which may arise from a read error. The V gene is TRBV5-1, the J gene TRBJ1-2, with 9 bases matching TRBD1. CDR1 and CDR2 from the germline V gene are SGHRS and YFSETQ. The CDR3 has 16 amino acids. The CDR3 bases are TGCGCCAGCAGCTTGGGAACAGGGGGCCGAGACTATGGCTGCACCTTC. Protein sequence: CASSLGTGGRDYGCTF.

The table lists this clonotype with many counts. The chain uses TRBV30 and TRBJ1-1; D call uncertain. CDR3 length equals 13 residues. CDR1 is GTSNPN and CDR2 is SVGIG in the germline V gene (reference sequence). V was shortened by 2 bases and J by 5 bases, with 12 bases between the two germline ends. The CDR3 reads CAWSSHIGTEAFF. The CDR3 region has the DNA TGTGCCTGGAGTAGCCATATAGGGACTGAAGCTTTCTTT.